One and the same sample provided the 23 T cell receptor beta chains below, sequenced in a study of T cells in narcolepsy. Sequencing was performed with immunoSEQ multiplex PCR; in TCRdb, only in-frame clones are kept and a portion is missing. The sample records 25,000 to 35,000 clones, approximately 85% being singletons. Material for sequencing was CD45RA- memory CD4+ T cells from PBMCs. These receptors were collected from a human donor with narcolepsy.

The J gene is TRBJ2-3, the V gene TRBV2; the D gene is possibly TRBD1 (5 bases). Germline V gene sequence: CDR1 SNHLY, CDR2 FYNNEI. This CDR3 is built from 13 residues. V gave up 8 bases and J gave up 4 bases, with 13 bases separating them. CDR3 in amino acids: CASDRGLSDTQYF. DNA of the CDR3: TGTGCCAGCGACAGAGGTCTCTCAGATACGCAGTATTTT.

This chain connects TRBV7-9 to TRBJ1-2; D remains ambiguous. Trimming took off 5 bases at V and 5 bases at J, with 12 bases between the two ends. In germline, CDR1 is SEHNR, CDR2 FQNEAQ (reference sequence). The CDR3 is 13 residues long. Written as DNA, the CDR3 is TGTGCCAGCAGCGCCCTGTCTGGTTATGGCTACACCTTC. Amino acids: CASSALSGYGYTF.

J is TRBJ1-5 and V is TRBV5-6; 8 bases are a match to TRBD1. V lost 0 bases to trimming and J lost 5 bases; unmatched junction nucleotides: 7. The CDR3 is made up of 16 amino acids. Germline CDR1 reads SGHDT; CDR2 reads YYEEEE. The CDR3 DNA sequence: TGTGCCAGCAGCTTGGGAGGGACAGGAGGGCATCAGCCCCAGCATTTT. This translates into CASSLGGTGGHQPQHF.

The chain links TRBV18 to TRBJ1-2; D gene unclear. This CDR3 is built from 15 residues. From germline, CDR1 is KGHSH and CDR2 LQKENI. Trimming removed 4 bases at V and 3 bases at J, with 15 bases between. CDR3 sequence reads: CASSHTGPRDYGYTF. For the CDR3, the DNA is TGTGCCAGCTCACATACCGGGCCCAGAGACTATGGCTACACCTTC.

This clone was found a few times. The CDR3 DNA reads as TGTGCCATCGGGGGATACGGGGGAGTTGGCAATCAGCCCCAGCATTTT. This encodes CAIGGYGGVGNQPQHF. The chain combines TRBV10-3 with TRBJ1-5; a possible D gene is TRBD1 (5 bases). The germline gives CDR1 ENHRY, CDR2 SYGVKD. V lost 8 bases to trimming and J lost 2 bases, with 19 bases between them. The CDR3 runs 16 residues.

The chain joins TRBV7-6 to TRBJ2-3, with TRBD2 identical over 15 bases. CDR1 is SGHVS, CDR2 FNYEAQ, per germline. This CDR3 is 17 amino acids long. Germline trimming cut 1 base from V and 1 base from J; bases unmatched to any gene: 0. CDR3 protein: CASSLGTSGGGTDTQYF. The CDR3 nucleotides are TGTGCCAGCAGCTTAGGGACTAGCGGGGGGGGCACAGATACGCAGTATTTT.

The genes are TRBV28 and TRBJ1-2; 7 bases fit TRBD1. Germline V gene sequence: CDR1 MDHEN, CDR2 SYDVKM. V dropped 8 bases and J dropped 8; count of bases not matched to a gene: 17. This CDR3 is built from 15 residues. The CDR3 DNA is TGTGCCAGCGTACTTAGACTTGGGACAGCAGCGGGCTACACCTTC. Its translation: CASVLRLGTAAGYTF.

This clone has more than one count but fewer than ten. The chain uses TRBV30 and TRBJ1-4; TRBD1 might be the D (5 bases). This CDR3 has 14 residues. The germline V gene has CDR1 GTSNPN and CDR2 SVGIG (reference sequence). The germline V and J ends were trimmed by 0 bases and 7 bases, with 12 bases remaining between them. CDR3 residues: CAWSVTNQGEKLFF. CDR3 in DNA: TGTGCCTGGAGTGTAACAAATCAGGGTGAAAAACTGTTTTTT. The entire variable domain, with the rest obtained from reference TRBV30 and TRBJ1-4, is as follows: SQTIHQWPATLVQPVGSPLSLECTVEGTSNPNLYWYRQAAGRGLQLLFYSVGIGQISSEVPQNLSASRPQDRQFILSSKKLLLSDSGFYLCAWSVTNQGEKLFFGSGTQLSVL.

The CDR3 DNA follows: TGTGCCAGCTCACCAGACGGTGGCGGGGAGCTGTTTTTT. It encodes CASSPDGGGELFF. This chain links TRBV18 with TRBJ2-2; D unresolved. The CDR3 totals 13 residues. Germline CDR1 is KGHSH and CDR2 is LQKENI. With 2 bases removed from V and 7 bases from J, the gap between germline ends came to 8 bases.

The chain recombines TRBV7-8 with TRBJ2-7, with a tentative D call TRBD1 (6 bases). The CDR3 contains 13 residues. With 5 bases removed from V and 3 bases from J, the gap between germline ends came to 11 bases. Germline-derived CDR1 and CDR2 are SGHVS and FQNEAQ. CDR3 region: CASSLGQDYEQYF. The CDR3 nucleotides are TGTGCCAGCAGCCTGGGACAAGACTACGAGCAGTACTTC.

The V and J genes are TRBV7-9 and TRBJ2-7; TRBD2 agrees at 9 bases. Germline loops: CDR1 SEHNR, CDR2 FQNEAQ (reference sequence). J gave up 3 bases and V 6 bases, and 3 bases lay outside the gene matches. The CDR3 contains 13 residues. CDR3 protein: CASSSGRIYEQYF. CDR3 coding DNA: TGTGCCAGCAGTAGCGGGAGAATCTACGAGCAGTACTTC. The full variable domain, its missing parts supplied by reference TRBV7-9 and TRBJ2-7, is DTGVSQNPRHKITKRGQNVTFRCDPISEHNRLYWYRQTLGQGPEFLTYFQNEAQLEKSRLLSDRFSAERPKGSFSTLEIQRTEQGDSAMYLCASSSGRIYEQYFGPGTRLTVT.

This clone occurred once. The chain has TRBV18 and TRBJ1-3; D not certain. Germline loops: CDR1 KGHSH, CDR2 LQKENI. Trimming shortened V by 4 bases and J by 2 bases, and 9 bases separated the two germline ends. This CDR3 spans 14 amino acids. The CDR3 DNA sequence: TGTGCCAGCTCACAAATCCGTACTGGAAACACCATATATTTT. Its protein is CASSQIRTGNTIYF.

This chain joins TRBV6-1 and TRBJ2-7; D is unclear. The germline V gene has CDR1 MNHNS and CDR2 SASEGT. V was clipped by 1 base and J by 1 base, with 11 bases between them. The CDR3 is 15 amino acids. CDR3 residues: CASSEGYTWSYEQYF. The CDR3 DNA follows: TGTGCCAGCAGTGAAGGCTACACCTGGTCCTACGAGCAGTACTTC.

The chain has TRBV19 and TRBJ2-7; TRBD1 aligns across 8 bases. Germline assignment: CDR1 LNHDA and CDR2 SQIVND (reference sequence). CDR3 length equals 16 residues. V lost 1 base and J lost 2; bases outside the gene matches: 7. The CDR3 region has the DNA TGTGCCAGTAGTATAGCCGGGGGACAGGCGACCTACGAGCAGTACTTC. Translating gives CASSIAGGQATYEQYF.

The chain uses TRBV19 and TRBJ1-4, with D tentatively TRBD1 (5 bases). CDR3 length equals 20 residues. The germline V and J ends were trimmed by 6 bases and 4 bases, with 30 bases remaining between them. The V gene's germline CDR1 is LNHDA and CDR2 SQIVND (reference sequence). The CDR3 protein is CASRDPVGRTDIAGNEKLFF. The CDR3, as DNA: TGTGCCAGTAGAGATCCTGTGGGACGGACGGACATAGCGGGTAATGAAAAACTGTTTTTT.

CDR3 sequence reads: CASLDRRDTEAFF. The CDR3, as DNA: TGTGCCAGCCTGGATAGGCGGGACACTGAAGCTTTCTTT. The gene calls are TRBV6-1 and TRBJ1-1; D unclear. The germline V gene encodes CDR1 MNHNS and CDR2 SASEGT. Trimming left V 8 bases short and J 3 bases short, with 13 bases between. There are 13 residues in the CDR3.

There are a few counts of this clone. The rearrangement links TRBV5-1 to TRBJ1-5; D not resolved. CDR1 and CDR2 (germline): SGHRS, YFSETQ. The V gene lost 0 bases and the J gene lost 0 bases, with 7 bases spanning the gap. CDR3 length equals 15 residues. In nucleotides, the CDR3 is TGCGCCAGCAGCTTGGACAGTTATAGCAATCAGCCCCAGCATTTT. This translates into CASSLDSYSNQPQHF.

The chain employs TRBV10-2 and TRBJ2-2; 9 bases line up with TRBD1. J was trimmed by 6 bases and V by 6 bases; bases with no gene match: 8. The length of the CDR3 is 15 residues. In germline, CDR1 is WSHSY, CDR2 SAAADI. The CDR3 region is CASRPGQGGSGELFF. The DNA of the CDR3 is TGCGCCAGCAGGCCGGGACAGGGCGGGTCCGGGGAGCTGTTTTTT.

The chain combines TRBV29-1 with TRBJ2-3, with no clear D. This CDR3 has 12 residues. V dropped 4 bases and J dropped 0 bases, with 5 bases sitting between them. Germline V CDR1 and CDR2: SQVTM, ANQGSEA. The CDR3 loop is CSVAVSTDTQYF. DNA for the CDR3: TGCAGCGTTGCGGTTAGCACAGATACGCAGTATTTT.

This clone has a handful of counts. The V call is TRBV6-1, the J call TRBJ1-2, with a possible D match to TRBD1 (5 bases). V was pared by 0 bases and J by 5 bases, with 13 bases between. CDR1 is MNHNS and CDR2 is SASEGT in the germline V gene. The CDR3 runs to 15 residues. In DNA, the CDR3 is TGTGCCAGCAGTGAAGCAGGGGCTGGAGGATATGGCTACACCTTC. Protein product: CASSEAGAGGYGYTF.

This chain joins TRBV28 and TRBJ1-5; 7 bases align to TRBD1. The length of the CDR3 is 15 residues. The germline CDR1 and CDR2 sequences are MDHEN and SYDVKM. V was clipped by 3 bases and J by 4 bases; unmatched bases: 6. CDR3 residues: CASSFPGQQNQPQHF. CDR3 in DNA: TGTGCCAGCAGTTTCCCGGGACAGCAAAATCAGCCCCAGCATTTT.

The chain employs TRBV29-1 and TRBJ2-7; unclear D gene. Trimming removed 4 bases at V and 4 bases at J, with 8 bases between. This CDR3 spans 11 amino acids. CDR1 and CDR2 from the germline V gene are SQVTM and ANQGSEA. CDR3 nucleotides: TGCAGCGTTGTAAATGGTTACGAGCAGTACTTC. It is translated as CSVVNGYEQYF.

This chain joins TRBV6-1 and TRBJ1-2, with a tentative D call TRBD1 (6 bases). With 0 bases removed from V and 8 bases from J, the gap between germline ends came to 16 bases. Germline lookup yields CDR1 MNHNS and CDR2 SASEGT. The CDR3 has 15 amino acids. In DNA, the CDR3 is TGTGCCAGCAGTGAAGCGCGTCTGGGGGGCGGAGGCTACACCTTC. Its protein is CASSEARLGGGGYTF.